The entry that follows covers one T cell receptor beta chain sequence. The data belong to a study of blood T cell repertoires in COVID-19. About the research overall: Specimens from acute and convalescent COVID-19 originated in the United States, Italy and Spain.

Under the authors' procedure: For nucleated cells, counts were estimated from reference gene primer amplification. TCRdb's copy holds only in-frame clones and misses some; the assay was immunoSEQ multiplex PCR. For V, J and clone size, that table is used; D and trimming come from the DNA. Altogether approximately 180,000 clones are present, approximately 87% being singletons, with the ten largest covering approximately 13%. V gave up 3 bases and J gave up 4 bases; unmatched junction bases: 7. This CDR3 has 16 amino acids. Germline assignment: CDR1 LNHDA and CDR2 SQIVND (reference sequence). V and J are TRBV19 and TRBJ2-2, with 8 bases matching TRBD1. The sequence was collected from a woman aged 70-85 years with COVID-19, enrolled during active disease. Sample: peripheral blood. The CDR3 sequence is CASSIRQGAGTGELFF. CDR3 nucleotides: TGTGCCAGTAGTATCCGCCAGGGGGCCGGCACCGGGGAGCTGTTTTTT.